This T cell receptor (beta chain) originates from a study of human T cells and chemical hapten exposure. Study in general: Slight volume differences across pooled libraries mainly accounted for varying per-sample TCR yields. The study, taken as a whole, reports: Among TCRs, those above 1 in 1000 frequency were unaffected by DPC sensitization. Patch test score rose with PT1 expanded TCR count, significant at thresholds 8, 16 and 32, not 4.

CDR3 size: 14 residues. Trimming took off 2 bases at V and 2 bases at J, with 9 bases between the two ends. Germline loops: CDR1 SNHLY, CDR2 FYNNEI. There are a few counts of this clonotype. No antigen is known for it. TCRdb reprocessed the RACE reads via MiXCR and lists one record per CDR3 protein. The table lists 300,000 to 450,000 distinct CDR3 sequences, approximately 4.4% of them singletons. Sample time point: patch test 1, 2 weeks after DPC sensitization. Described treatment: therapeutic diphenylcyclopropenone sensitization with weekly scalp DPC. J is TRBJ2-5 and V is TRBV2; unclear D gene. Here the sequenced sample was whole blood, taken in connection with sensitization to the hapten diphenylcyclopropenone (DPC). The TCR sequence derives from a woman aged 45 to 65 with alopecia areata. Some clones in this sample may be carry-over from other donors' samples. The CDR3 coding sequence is TGTGCCAGCAGTGAAATCGTGGTTCAAGAGACCCAGTACTTC. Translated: CASSEIVVQETQYF. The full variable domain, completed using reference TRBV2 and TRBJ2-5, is EPEVTQTPSHQVTQMGQEVILRCVPISNHLYFYWYRQILGQKVEFLVSFYNNEISEKSEIFDDQFSVERPDGSNFTLKIRSTKLEDSAMYFCASSEIVVQETQYFGPGTRLLVL.